This T cell receptor beta chain was obtained from a study of cytomegalovirus exposure and HLA in healthy donors. Germline-derived CDR1 and CDR2 are SGHDN and FVKESK. The CDR3 consists of 15 residues. V gave up 0 bases and J gave up 0 bases, with 8 bases separating them. Primers: 60 Vbeta forward and 13 Jbeta reverse. Libraries were prepared by immunoSEQ multiplex PCR; TCRdb keeps only in-frame clonotypes and omits some of them. The table has about 130,000 clones, roughly 78% seen once. Study-level results: The likely origin of a cluster of highly shared sequence variants was a sequencing artifact. Usually a TCR sequence was rare, but some public TCRs were found in many donors. Sequences of the TCR beta chain were said to predict the HLA-A and HLA-B alleles of most subjects accurately.

Regarding this clone: Its antigen is not known.

Nominally healthy donors provided the samples, though records likely missed some immune exposures. The chain carries TRBV14 and TRBJ1-1, with no clear D. The TCR was taken from a male donor in good health and CMV-seronegative. The sample comprised PBMCs. CDR3 in amino acids: CASSQEWRLNTEAFF. Written as DNA, the CDR3 is TGTGCCAGCAGCCAAGAGTGGCGGTTGAACACTGAAGCTTTCTTT.